The 30 T cell receptor beta chains listed next were all sequenced from one sample in a study of blood T cell repertoires in COVID-19. The table came from immunoSEQ multiplex PCR; TCRdb's copy has only in-frame clones and leaves some out. This sample has 250,000 to 350,000 clones, with roughly 90% found just once. Sequencing used peripheral blood. The receptors originated from a man in his late teens or twenties who had recovered from COVID-19.

This chain links TRBV5-6 with TRBJ2-7; unclear D gene. The CDR3 runs to 11 residues. V was clipped by 6 bases and J by 3 bases, with 7 bases between them. Germline assignment: CDR1 SGHDT and CDR2 YYEEEE. The CDR3 is CASNRDYEQYF. DNA of the CDR3: TGTGCCAGCAATAGAGACTACGAGCAGTACTTC.

This chain connects TRBV10-3 to TRBJ2-5; 7 bases map to TRBD1. The germline V gene encodes CDR1 ENHRY and CDR2 SYGVKD. Trimming cost V 10 bases and J 2 bases; bases outside gene matches: 7. The CDR3 has 13 amino acids. DNA of the CDR3: TGTGCCACGAACCGGGACAGACAAGAGACCCAGTACTTC. This sequence encodes CATNRDRQETQYF.

The chain couples TRBV11-2 to TRBJ1-1; no clear D gene. The CDR3 has 13 residues. Trimming took 1 base from V and 7 from J, leaving 10 bases between them. The germline CDR1 and CDR2 sequences are SGHAT and FQNNGV. CDR3 bases: TGTGCCAGCAGCTTAGGGTCCTATCTTGAAGCTTTCTTT. Protein: CASSLGSYLEAFF. The full variable domain, completed using reference TRBV11-2 and TRBJ1-1, is EAGVAQSPRYKIIEKRQSVAFWCNPISGHATLYWYQQILGQGPKLLIQFQNNGVVDDSQLPKDRFSAERLKGVDSTLKIQPAKLEDSAVYLCASSLGSYLEAFFGQGTRLTVV.

The chain carries TRBV6-5 and TRBJ2-1; 11 bases fit TRBD2. The J segment lost 8 bases and the V segment lost 0 bases, leaving 3 bases of the junction unmatched. Germline-derived CDR1 and CDR2 are MNHEY and SVGAGI. This CDR3 is built from 15 residues. The CDR3 sequence is CASSYSSGRADEQFF. The CDR3 DNA reads TGTGCCAGCAGTTACTCTAGCGGGAGGGCTGATGAGCAGTTCTTC.

The chain couples TRBV5-1 to TRBJ2-1, with TRBD1 matching 8 bases. This CDR3 is built from 15 residues. The V gene's germline CDR1 is SGHRS and CDR2 YFSETQ. V lost 3 bases and J lost 0; bases outside the gene matches: 2. CDR3 coding DNA: TGCGCCAGCAGCTCGGGGACAGGCTCCTACAATGAGCAGTTCTTC. Amino acids: CASSSGTGSYNEQFF.

The chain uses TRBV5-6 and TRBJ1-2; D is ambiguous. With 4 bases removed from V and 5 bases from J, the gap between germline ends came to 12 bases. Looked up from germline, CDR1 is SGHDT and CDR2 is YYEEEE. The CDR3 spans 13 residues. CDR3 protein: CASSVGVLYGYTF. The CDR3 coding sequence is TGTGCCAGCAGCGTTGGCGTACTATATGGCTACACCTTC.

The chain uses TRBV4-2 and TRBJ2-1; D is perhaps TRBD2 (6 bases). This CDR3 has 18 residues. The germline CDR1 and CDR2 sequences are LGHNA and YNFKEQ. The V end was cut by 2 bases, the J end by 3 bases, with 20 bases between. This chain's CDR3 is CASSQPKTRTTLYNEQFF. The CDR3 DNA is TGTGCCAGCAGCCAACCCAAAACTAGGACTACCCTCTACAATGAGCAGTTCTTC.

V gene TRBV6-5 combines with J gene TRBJ2-7, with a tentative D call TRBD2 (5 bases). CDR3 length: 13 amino acids. CDR1 is MNHEY and CDR2 is SVGAGI in the germline V gene. The V end was cut by 9 bases, the J end by 3 bases, with 15 bases between. CDR3 DNA sequence: TGTGCCAGTACGGAGGAGCCTTTCTACGAGCAGTACTTC. Amino acid sequence: CASTEEPFYEQYF.

The J gene is TRBJ2-4, the V gene TRBV7-9, with D possibly matching TRBD2 (5 bases). The germline V gene has CDR1 SEHNR and CDR2 FQNEAQ (reference sequence). The CDR3 has 15 residues. With 5 bases removed from V and 8 bases from J, the gap between germline ends came to 19 bases. The CDR3 nucleotides read TGTGCCAGCAGCCTTACCCCCAACGGGATGGACATTCAGTACTTC. Its protein product is CASSLTPNGMDIQYF. Full variable domain (outside the CDR3, taken from reference TRBV7-9 and TRBJ2-4): DTGVSQNPRHKITKRGQNVTFRCDPISEHNRLYWYRQTLGQGPEFLTYFQNEAQLEKSRLLSDRFSAERPKGSFSTLEIQRTEQGDSAMYLCASSLTPNGMDIQYFGAGTRLSVL.

This clone showed up just once. This chain uses TRBV5-6 with TRBJ1-6, with D maybe TRBD1 (6 bases). This CDR3 is 16 amino acids long. V gave up 0 bases and J gave up 0 bases, with 7 bases separating them. Germline loops: CDR1 SGHDT, CDR2 YYEEEE. CDR3 sequence reads: CASSLVRGSYNSPLHF. CDR3 nucleotides: TGTGCCAGCAGCTTGGTCAGGGGCTCCTATAATTCACCCCTCCACTTT.

This chain connects TRBV6-5 to TRBJ2-7, with 8 nucleotides matching TRBD2. The CDR3 spans 15 residues. Losses at the gene ends were 4 bases for V and 2 bases for J; bases not matched to a gene: 7. The germline V gene encodes CDR1 MNHEY and CDR2 SVGAGI. The CDR3 loop is CASSSRQRGPYEQYF. The CDR3 nucleotides are TGTGCCAGCAGTTCTCGCCAGCGGGGGCCCTACGAGCAGTACTTC.

CDR3 in amino acids: CASSFSGGSETQYF. As DNA, the CDR3 is TGTGCCAGCAGCTTTTCCGGCGGGAGTGAGACCCAGTACTTC. The rearrangement joins TRBV7-9 to TRBJ2-5; 7 positions agree with TRBD2. V lost 3 bases and J lost 5; bases outside the gene matches: 6. Per germline, CDR1 SEHNR and CDR2 FQNEAQ (reference sequence). The CDR3 covers 14 residues.

This clone was recorded only once. The V and J genes are TRBV30 and TRBJ2-7; 9 bases match TRBD2. V lost 8 bases and J lost 6; bases outside the gene matches: 11. The length of the CDR3 is 13 residues. Per germline, CDR1 GTSNPN and CDR2 SVGIG (reference sequence). The CDR3 loop is CAGGIAGDFEQYF. Here the CDR3 DNA reads TGTGCCGGGGGAATAGCGGGAGACTTCGAGCAGTACTTC.

The V call is TRBV18, the J call TRBJ2-1; TRBD2 agrees at 8 bases. The J segment lost 8 bases and the V segment lost 3 bases, leaving 3 bases of the junction unmatched. The CDR3 extends over 13 amino acids. Germline lookup yields CDR1 KGHSH and CDR2 LQKENI. This chain's CDR3 is CASSPLAGDEQFF. The CDR3 DNA reads as TGTGCCAGCTCACCCCTAGCGGGCGATGAGCAGTTCTTC.

This clone is a singleton in its sample. Other DNA sequences in this sample translate to the same CDR3. V gene TRBV12-3 or TRBV12-4 combines with J gene TRBJ1-1; D remains ambiguous. The CDR3 has 11 residues. V lost 5 bases and J 7 bases, leaving 8 bases between the germline ends. CDR3 nucleotides: TGTGCCAGCAGTACCGCCAGTGAAGCTTTCTTT. It yields the protein CASSTASEAFF.

The J gene is TRBJ2-7, the V gene TRBV3-1 (or the pseudogene TRBV3-2), with D maybe TRBD1 (6 bases). This CDR3 comprises 14 residues. CDR1 LGHDT and CDR2 YNNKEL come from the germline V gene (reference sequence). The V end was cut by 1 base, the J end by 6 bases, with 13 bases between. CDR3 bases: TGTGCCAGCAGCCAAGTACAGGGCCTTCTCGAGCAGTACTTC. This codes for CASSQVQGLLEQYF.

This chain joins TRBV2 and TRBJ2-1; 7 nucleotides agree with TRBD1. Looked up from germline, CDR1 is SNHLY and CDR2 is FYNNEI. Germline trimming cut 10 bases from V and 6 bases from J; bases unmatched to any gene: 12. This CDR3 has 14 amino acids. The CDR3: CATKGQSLGNEQFF. CDR3 nucleotides: TGTGCCACCAAGGGACAGTCGCTCGGCAATGAGCAGTTCTTC. The whole variable domain, remainder taken from reference TRBV2 and TRBJ2-1, is EPEVTQTPSHQVTQMGQEVILRCVPISNHLYFYWYRQILGQKVEFLVSFYNNEISEKSEIFDDQFSVERPDGSNFTLKIRSTKLEDSAMYFCATKGQSLGNEQFFGPGTRLTVL.

This chain links TRBV4-1 with TRBJ2-7; 7 nucleotides line up with TRBD1. Germline CDR1 and CDR2: MGHRA and YSYEKL. Trimming at V came to 4 bases and at J to 1 base, leaving 4 bases not matched to a gene. The length of the CDR3 is 14 residues. CDR3 amino acids: CASSPLGQSYEQYF. CDR3 bases: TGCGCCAGCAGCCCTTTGGGACAGTCCTACGAGCAGTACTTC.

This chain uses TRBV7-3 with TRBJ1-1; 7 bases line up with TRBD1. This CDR3 has 14 residues. CDR1 is SGHTA, CDR2 FQGTGA, per germline. With 5 bases clipped from V and 0 bases from J, the junction kept 3 bases outside the gene matches. CDR3 DNA: TGTGCCAGCAGCACGACAGGGATGAACACTGAAGCTTTCTTT. Translated: CASSTTGMNTEAFF.

Here the CDR3 DNA reads TGTGCCATCGGTGGGAACAGCAGCTCTGGGGCCAACGTCCTGACTTTC. Its protein product is CAIGGNSSSGANVLTF. The chain uses TRBV10-3 and TRBJ2-6; D gene uncertain. Germline V gene lookup returns CDR1 ENHRY and CDR2 SYGVKD. The CDR3 has 16 residues. Trimming shortened V by 8 bases and J by 0 bases, and 14 bases separated the two germline ends.

The genes are TRBV5-1 and TRBJ2-3; TRBD2 agrees at 11 bases. Germline V CDR1 and CDR2: SGHRS, YFSETQ. V was clipped by 2 bases and J by 5 bases; unmatched bases: 4. The CDR3 length is 15 residues. The CDR3 DNA is TGCGCCAGCAGCTTTAGCGGGGGGGCCATAGATACGCAGTATTTT. Translated, it gives CASSFSGGAIDTQYF.

This clone has a single count. The chain combines TRBV11-1 with TRBJ1-1; no clear D. The CDR3 spans 13 residues. Germline CDR1 SGHAT, CDR2 FQDESV (reference sequence). Trimming pared 6 bases from V and 1 base from J, leaving 9 bases between. This chain's CDR3 is CASSYQENTEAFF. In DNA, the CDR3 is TGTGCCAGCAGTTACCAGGAGAACACTGAAGCTTTCTTT. Drawing the rest from reference TRBV11-1 and TRBJ1-1, the complete variable domain is EAEVAQSPRYKITEKSQAVAFWCDPISGHATLYWYRQILGQGPELLVQFQDESVVDDSQLPKDRFSAERLKGVDSTLKIQPAELGDSAMYLCASSYQENTEAFFGQGTRLTVV.

The DNA for the CDR3 is TGCGCCAGCACCTTTGGACAGAACAATGAGCAGTTCTTC. This gives the protein CASTFGQNNEQFF. This rearrangement joins TRBV5-1 to TRBJ2-1; D may be TRBD1 (6 bases). V shed 6 bases and J shed 5 bases, with 12 bases lying between them. The germline V gene has CDR1 SGHRS and CDR2 YFSETQ. The CDR3 is 13 amino acids.

This clone was seen a single time. V usage is TRBV4-1 and J usage is TRBJ2-3, with D unclear. Trimming pared 0 bases from V and 2 bases from J, leaving 9 bases between. The CDR3 contains 15 residues. Per the germline V gene, CDR1 is MGHRA and CDR2 is YSYEKL. The CDR3 spells CASSQESVSTDTQYF. As DNA, the CDR3 is TGCGCCAGCAGCCAAGAATCCGTATCCACAGATACGCAGTATTTT.

The gene calls are TRBV4-1 and TRBJ2-6, with 9 nucleotides matching TRBD1. This CDR3 is 18 amino acids long. Germline CDR1 MGHRA, CDR2 YSYEKL. The junction had 4 bases not matched to a gene; V was cut back by 0 bases and J by 1 base. This CDR3 reads CASSQEWDRVSGANVLTF. In nucleotides, the CDR3 is TGCGCCAGCAGCCAAGAGTGGGACAGGGTGTCTGGGGCCAACGTCCTGACTTTC.

A remark on this clone: The same CDR3 can be traced to other DNA sequences in this sample. This rearrangement joins TRBV20-1 to TRBJ2-7, with a possible D match to TRBD2 (5 bases). V was clipped by 3 bases and J by 4 bases, with 7 bases between them. There are 11 residues in the CDR3. Germline assignment: CDR1 DFQATT and CDR2 SNEGSKA (reference sequence). CDR3 region: CSARTGYEQYF. Written as DNA, the CDR3 is TGCAGTGCTAGGACGGGATACGAGCAGTACTTC.

The chain employs TRBV4-1 and TRBJ1-4; D is unclear. The CDR3 covers 13 residues. Germline CDR1 and CDR2: MGHRA and YSYEKL. V shed 3 bases and J shed 12 bases, with 14 bases lying between them. The CDR3 DNA follows: TGCGCCAGCAGCCATACTATACGATCGGAACTGTTTTTT. Encoded protein: CASSHTIRSELFF.

This clone has only a few counts. V and J are TRBV4-1 and TRBJ1-2, with a possible D match to TRBD1 (5 bases). The CDR3 runs to 15 residues. Trimming stripped 0 bases from V and 4 bases from J, with 12 bases between. The germline V gene encodes CDR1 MGHRA and CDR2 YSYEKL. For the CDR3, the DNA is TGCGCCAGCAGCCAAGAGGGGCCGCCCTTCTATGGCTACACCTTC. Its translation is CASSQEGPPFYGYTF.

V and J are TRBV18 and TRBJ1-3; possible D gene TRBD1, 5 bases. The CDR3 extends over 15 amino acids. Germline CDR1 and CDR2: KGHSH and LQKENI. The V and J ends lost 4 bases and 4 bases respectively, with 14 bases between them. CDR3 loop: CASSRSSGRGNTIYF. Here the CDR3 DNA reads TGTGCCAGCTCACGGAGTTCAGGGCGCGGAAACACCATATATTTT.

This chain links TRBV4-1 with TRBJ2-5; possible D gene TRBD1, 6 bases. Trimming stripped 2 bases from V and 1 base from J, with 11 bases between. The CDR3 loop spans 15 amino acids. Per the germline V gene, CDR1 is MGHRA and CDR2 is YSYEKL. Here the CDR3 reads CASSQMQGSQETQYF. DNA of the CDR3: TGCGCCAGCAGCCAAATGCAGGGGTCCCAAGAGACCCAGTACTTC.